This T cell receptor beta chain appears in the sequencing data of a study of type 1 regulatory T cells. V lost 4 bases to trimming and J lost 9 bases; unmatched junction nucleotides: 18. Per germline, CDR1 MNHNS and CDR2 SASEGT. The CDR3 has 18 amino acids. On this clonotype: Its target is not known.

TCRdb re-called the reads with MiXCR, one entry per CDR3 protein. The table records more than 20,000 distinct CDR3 sequences, around 77% of them present only once. The chain has TRBV6-1 and TRBJ1-6, with 7 bases fitting TRBD1. The sample consisted of cultured T cells, either the whole culture or a sorted T cell fraction (not recorded which). Described subset: Tr1-enriched cell product generated in vitro against host alloantigens. This clonotype was obtained from a human donor in good health. CDR3 amino acids: CASSAQAGGQIISSPLHF. CDR3 bases: TGTGCCAGCAGTGCGCAGGCGGGGGGACAGATAATTTCTTCACCCCTCCACTTT.